The TCR beta chain described here comes from a study of blood T cell repertoires in COVID-19. Sequenced by immunoSEQ multiplex PCR; TCRdb stores in-frame clones only, minus some. The data show hundreds of thousands of clones, roughly 90% seen once. Germline V gene sequence: CDR1 MNHEY, CDR2 SMNVEV (reference sequence). V was pared by 6 bases and J by 7 bases, with 19 bases between. The CDR3 is 15 amino acids. This chain connects TRBV27 to TRBJ2-1, with a tentative D call TRBD1 (6 bases). The sequencing sample was made of peripheral blood. This TCR came from a man in his forties or fifties with acute or convalescent COVID-19. The DNA of the CDR3 is TGTGCCAGCAGACTTATCTGGAGACAGGCAAATGAGCAGTTCTTC. It yields the protein CASRLIWRQANEQFF.